Listed below are T cell receptor beta chains from one sample, sequenced in a study of T cells in Graves' hyperthyroidism and ophthalmopathy. TCRdb ran MiXCR on the multiplex PCR reads and lists one entry per CDR3 protein. The sample yields around 570,000 distinct CDR3 sequences, about 20% seen once. The sample was blood. These receptors were taken from a man in his forties or fifties with Graves' ophthalmopathy. Each CDR3 is given with its conserved first and last residue.

j_gene,len,v_gene,CDR3aa
TRBJ2-1,11,TRBV20-1,CSAQGLAEQFF
TRBJ2-1,15,TRBV5-1,CASSRSSGPGDEQFF
TRBJ2-2,12,TRBV27,CAIGPLEGELFF
TRBJ2-7,14,TRBV28,CASSFPSGGREQYF
TRBJ2-7,15,TRBV27,CASSPSRAGAYEQYF
TRBJ1-1,16,TRBV19,CASSIRGGAHGTEAFF
TRBJ1-5,12,TRBV12-3/TRBV12-4,CASSFRLQPQHF
TRBJ2-7,16,TRBV6-5,CASSYSPGGQGYEQYF
TRBJ2-7,14,TRBV7-2,CASRRVAGVGEQYF
TRBJ2-1,17,TRBV7-6,CASSLLGAGGEGDEQFF
TRBJ1-1,14,TRBV7-2,CASSSWSRGPEAFF
TRBJ2-3,14,TRBV4-3,CASSQDRGRDTQYF
TRBJ2-3,15,TRBV7-8,CASSPRTGGGDTQYF
TRBJ2-3,12,TRBV7-6,CATSGWADTQYF
TRBJ2-5,15,TRBV28,CASTPQGSLGETQYF
TRBJ2-7,16,TRBV5-1,CASSSHPGVSSYEQYF
TRBJ2-7,13,TRBV19,CASSKQISYEQYF